This is a list of T cell receptor beta chains from one sample in a study of long-term antiretroviral therapy in people with HIV. Sequenced by immunoSEQ multiplex PCR; TCRdb stores in-frame clones only, minus some. The repertoire consists of some 24,000 clones, with about 80% occurring once and the leading ten covering around 5.3%. The source material was unsorted PBMCs, sampled 0.7 years before starting antiretroviral therapy. These receptor sequences come from a young man with HIV. Both conserved end residues are part of each CDR3. A D gene is named only where the DNA matches it firmly. Expanded clones are given a class, and other clones once, few, many or no size at all.

v_call: TRBV5-5
d_call: TRBD1
clone_size: .
j_call: TRBJ1-2
cdr3_nt: TGTGCCAGCAGCCGGGACAGGGTGAACTATGGCTACACCTTC
cdr3_aa: CASSRDRVNYGYTF

v_call: TRBV29-1
d_call: .
clone_size: .
j_call: TRBJ2-7
cdr3_nt: TGCAGCGTTTCAGTGGGGGGGCTTGGCGAGCAGTACTTC
cdr3_aa: CSVSVGGLGEQYF

v_call: TRBV18
d_call: TRBD1
clone_size: .
j_call: TRBJ1-4
cdr3_nt: TGTGCCAGCTCACCACCGGGACAGCGTAATGAAAAACTGTTTTTT
cdr3_aa: CASSPPGQRNEKLFF

v_call: TRBV30
d_call: .
clone_size: few
j_call: TRBJ1-5
cdr3_nt: TGTGCCTGGAGTATAGATAGCAATCAGCCCCAGCATTTT
cdr3_aa: CAWSIDSNQPQHF

v_call: TRBV6-5
d_call: .
clone_size: .
j_call: TRBJ2-1
cdr3_nt: TGTGCCAGCAGCCCCGGGCGTTTCTACAATGAGCAGTTCTTC
cdr3_aa: CASSPGRFYNEQFF

v_call: TRBV10-2
d_call: TRBD2
clone_size: .
j_call: TRBJ2-5
cdr3_nt: TGCGCCAGCAGTGCCGATCATCCGGGAGGAGAGACCCAGTACTTC
cdr3_aa: CASSADHPGGETQYF

v_call: TRBV4-1
d_call: TRBD2
clone_size: .
j_call: TRBJ2-7
cdr3_nt: TGCGCCAGCAGCCAAGGTTCACTAGCGAACTACGAGCAGTACTTC
cdr3_aa: CASSQGSLANYEQYF

v_call: TRBV7-8
d_call: .
clone_size: .
j_call: TRBJ2-7
cdr3_nt: TGTGCCAGCAGCATCTTTAGACAGACATCCTACTACGAGCAGTACTTC
cdr3_aa: CASSIFRQTSYYEQYF

v_call: TRBV15
d_call: .
clone_size: .
j_call: TRBJ2-5
cdr3_nt: TGTGCCACCAGCAGAGGTGGGGGAATTCAAGAGACCCAGTACTTC
cdr3_aa: CATSRGGGIQETQYF

v_call: TRBV5-5
d_call: .
clone_size: .
j_call: TRBJ1-1
cdr3_nt: TGTGCCAGCAGCTTGGCCGATATGACGAGCTCCGATGTTGACACTGAAGCTTTCTTT
cdr3_aa: CASSLADMTSSDVDTEAFF

v_call: TRBV28
d_call: .
clone_size: .
j_call: TRBJ2-3
cdr3_nt: TGTGCCAGCAGGACACCCGGGACTTTGGCTAGCACAGATACGCAGTATTTT
cdr3_aa: CASRTPGTLASTDTQYF

v_call: TRBV30
d_call: .
clone_size: .
j_call: TRBJ2-2
cdr3_nt: TGTGCCCTTAGTTCCGGGGAGCTGTTTTTT
cdr3_aa: CALSSGELFF

v_call: TRBV29-1
d_call: .
clone_size: .
j_call: TRBJ1-2
cdr3_nt: TGCAGCGCCCGACAGATCTATGGCTACACCTTC
cdr3_aa: CSARQIYGYTF

v_call: TRBV4-3
d_call: TRBD2
clone_size: medium-sized
j_call: TRBJ2-7
cdr3_nt: TGCGCCAGCAGCCAAGATCCGGGACTAGCGGGAGAGGGGACCTACGAGCAGTACTTC
cdr3_aa: CASSQDPGLAGEGTYEQYF

v_call: TRBV7-9
d_call: .
clone_size: .
j_call: TRBJ2-5
cdr3_nt: TGTGCCAGCAGCTTAGTTGGAGCAGGGTCGGGTCTGGAGACCCAGTACTTC
cdr3_aa: CASSLVGAGSGLETQYF

v_call: TRBV4-3
d_call: .
clone_size: few
j_call: TRBJ2-1
cdr3_nt: TGCGCCAGCAGCCAATCGGGAGAGGGCACCTACAATGAGCAGTTCTTC
cdr3_aa: CASSQSGEGTYNEQFF

v_call: TRBV7-6
d_call: TRBD1
clone_size: once
j_call: TRBJ2-3
cdr3_nt: TGTGCCAGCAGCCCACAGGGGAGCACAGATACGCAGTATTTT
cdr3_aa: CASSPQGSTDTQYF

v_call: TRBV14
d_call: .
clone_size: .
j_call: TRBJ1-4
cdr3_nt: TGTGCCAGCAGCCGAATAACAACAGGGCATAATGAAAAACTGTTTTTT
cdr3_aa: CASSRITTGHNEKLFF

v_call: TRBV5-1
d_call: .
clone_size: .
j_call: TRBJ1-1
cdr3_nt: TGCGCCAGCAGCCCATCGTGGGGCACTGAAGCTTTCTTT
cdr3_aa: CASSPSWGTEAFF

v_call: TRBV19
d_call: .
clone_size: .
j_call: TRBJ1-1
cdr3_nt: TGTGCCAGTAGTATAGAACCGAAAAGTTGGAACACTGAAGCTTTCTTT
cdr3_aa: CASSIEPKSWNTEAFF

v_call: TRBV5-6
d_call: .
clone_size: .
j_call: TRBJ1-3
cdr3_nt: TGTGCCAGCAGCTTTGGGTTTCCCAGCTCTGGAAACACCATATATTTT
cdr3_aa: CASSFGFPSSGNTIYF

v_call: TRBV19
d_call: .
clone_size: .
j_call: TRBJ2-3
cdr3_nt: TGTGCCAGCCAAGAAGTATTCTATAGCACAGATACGCAGTATTTT
cdr3_aa: CASQEVFYSTDTQYF

v_call: TRBV6-1
d_call: .
clone_size: .
j_call: TRBJ2-3
cdr3_nt: TGTGCCAGCAGTGAAGAGTGGGCGGGTACGCAGTATTTT
cdr3_aa: CASSEEWAGTQYF

v_call: TRBV7-9
d_call: .
clone_size: .
j_call: TRBJ2-7
cdr3_nt: TGTGCCAGCAGCTCGGGACACTCCTCCTACGAGCAGTACTTC
cdr3_aa: CASSSGHSSYEQYF

v_call: TRBV7-9
d_call: TRBD1
clone_size: .
j_call: TRBJ1-6
cdr3_nt: TGTGCCAGCAGCCACGGACAGGGCCCACCCCTCCACTTT
cdr3_aa: CASSHGQGPPLHF

v_call: TRBV27
d_call: TRBD1
clone_size: .
j_call: TRBJ2-3
cdr3_nt: TGTGCCAGCAGTTTATCGACAGGGACAGCCACAGATACGCAGTATTTT
cdr3_aa: CASSLSTGTATDTQYF

v_call: TRBV2
d_call: .
clone_size: .
j_call: TRBJ2-5
cdr3_nt: TGTGCCAGCAGTGTGGGGAGCCAAGAGACCCAGTACTTC
cdr3_aa: CASSVGSQETQYF

v_call: TRBV7-7
d_call: .
clone_size: .
j_call: TRBJ2-1
cdr3_nt: TGTGCTAGCACCTTATGGACCCCTTGCAATGAGCAGTTCTTC
cdr3_aa: CASTLWTPCNEQFF

v_call: TRBV7-2
d_call: .
clone_size: .
j_call: TRBJ1-2
cdr3_nt: TGTGCCAGCAGCCTAGCTTTCGTCAGGGACCATGGCTACACCTTC
cdr3_aa: CASSLAFVRDHGYTF

v_call: TRBV25-1
d_call: TRBD1
clone_size: .
j_call: TRBJ1-2
cdr3_nt: TGTGCCAGCAGCCCACAGGGGAACTATGGCTACACCTTC
cdr3_aa: CASSPQGNYGYTF

v_call: TRBV11-2
d_call: .
clone_size: .
j_call: TRBJ1-2
cdr3_nt: TGTGCCAGCAGCCGAGGCCTGGACAGCCTCTATGGCTACACCTTC
cdr3_aa: CASSRGLDSLYGYTF

v_call: TRBV4-2
d_call: .
clone_size: few
j_call: TRBJ2-3
cdr3_nt: TGTGCCAGCAGCCTGCTGGGGGGGCACACAGATACGCAGTATTTT
cdr3_aa: CASSLLGGHTDTQYF

v_call: TRBV9
d_call: .
clone_size: .
j_call: TRBJ1-3
cdr3_nt: TGTGCCAGCAGCGTATTTCCAGGGCAGGTGGGAAACACCATATATTTT
cdr3_aa: CASSVFPGQVGNTIYF

v_call: TRBV2
d_call: TRBD1
clone_size: .
j_call: TRBJ1-6
cdr3_nt: TGTGCCAGCAGTGCGGACAGGGTCTTGTCACCCCTCCACTTT
cdr3_aa: CASSADRVLSPLHF

v_call: TRBV7-2
d_call: .
clone_size: .
j_call: TRBJ1-5
cdr3_nt: TGTGCCAGCAGCTTAGGGGGGGCGCTCGGCAATCAGCCCCAGCATTTT
cdr3_aa: CASSLGGALGNQPQHF

v_call: TRBV5-6
d_call: TRBD1
clone_size: .
j_call: TRBJ1-1
cdr3_nt: TGTGCCAGCAGCGCACCGGGACAGGGGGACACTGAAGCTTTCTTT
cdr3_aa: CASSAPGQGDTEAFF

v_call: TRBV7-6
d_call: .
clone_size: .
j_call: TRBJ1-1
cdr3_nt: TGTGCCAGCAGCTTAGGGGCCGGGAGCACTGAAGCTTTCTTT
cdr3_aa: CASSLGAGSTEAFF